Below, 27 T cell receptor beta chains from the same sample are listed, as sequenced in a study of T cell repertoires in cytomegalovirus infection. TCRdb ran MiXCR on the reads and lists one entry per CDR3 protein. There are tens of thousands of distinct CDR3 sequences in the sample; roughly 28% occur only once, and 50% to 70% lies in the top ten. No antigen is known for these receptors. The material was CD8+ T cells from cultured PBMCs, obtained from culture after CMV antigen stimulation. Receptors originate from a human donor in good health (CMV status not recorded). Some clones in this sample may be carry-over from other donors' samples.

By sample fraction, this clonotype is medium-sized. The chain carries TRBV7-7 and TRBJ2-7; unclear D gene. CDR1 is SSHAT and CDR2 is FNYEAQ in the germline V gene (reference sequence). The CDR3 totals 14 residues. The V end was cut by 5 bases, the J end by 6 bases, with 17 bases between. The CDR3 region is CASSHPEPLAEQYF. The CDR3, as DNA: TGTGCCAGCAGCCATCCGGAGCCGCTGGCCGAGCAGTACTTC.

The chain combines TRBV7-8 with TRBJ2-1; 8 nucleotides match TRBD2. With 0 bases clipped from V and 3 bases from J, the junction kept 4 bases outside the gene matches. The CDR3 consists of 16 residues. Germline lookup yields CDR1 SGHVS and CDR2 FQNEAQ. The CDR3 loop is CASSLASAGGYNEQFF. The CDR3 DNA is TGTGCCAGCAGCTTAGCATCGGCGGGGGGCTACAATGAGCAGTTCTTC. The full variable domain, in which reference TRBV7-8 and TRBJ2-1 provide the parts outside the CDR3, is GAGVSQSPRYKVAKRGQDVALRCDPISGHVSLFWYQQALGQGPEFLTYFQNEAQLDKSGLPSDRFFAERPEGSVSTLKIQRTQQEDSAVYLCASSLASAGGYNEQFFGPGTRLTVL.

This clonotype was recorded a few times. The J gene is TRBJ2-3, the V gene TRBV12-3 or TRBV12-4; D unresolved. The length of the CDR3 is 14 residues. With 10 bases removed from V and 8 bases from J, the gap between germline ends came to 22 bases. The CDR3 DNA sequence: TGTGCCATCACGCGGACGGATGGCTTCCTTACGCAGTATTTT. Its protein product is CAITRTDGFLTQYF.

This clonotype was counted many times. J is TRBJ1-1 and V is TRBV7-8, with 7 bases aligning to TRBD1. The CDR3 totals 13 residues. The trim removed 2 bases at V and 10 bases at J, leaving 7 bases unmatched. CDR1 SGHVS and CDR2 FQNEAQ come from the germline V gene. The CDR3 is CASSLLRGIGAFF. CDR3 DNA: TGTGCCAGCAGCTTACTCAGGGGGATTGGAGCTTTCTTT.

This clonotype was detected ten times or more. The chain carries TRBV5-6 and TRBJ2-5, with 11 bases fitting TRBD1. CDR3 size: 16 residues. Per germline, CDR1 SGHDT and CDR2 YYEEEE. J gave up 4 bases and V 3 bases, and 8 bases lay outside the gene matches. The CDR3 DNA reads TGTGCCAGCAGCTGGATGGGGACAGGGGGAAGAGAGACCCAGTACTTC. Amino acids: CASSWMGTGGRETQYF.

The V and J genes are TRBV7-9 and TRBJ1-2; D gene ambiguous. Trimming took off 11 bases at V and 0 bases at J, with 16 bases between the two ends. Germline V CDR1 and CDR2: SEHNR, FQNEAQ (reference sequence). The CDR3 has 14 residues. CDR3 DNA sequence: TGTGCCGGGTCAGGCCGGGTGTCTAACTATGGCTACACCTTC. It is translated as CAGSGRVSNYGYTF.

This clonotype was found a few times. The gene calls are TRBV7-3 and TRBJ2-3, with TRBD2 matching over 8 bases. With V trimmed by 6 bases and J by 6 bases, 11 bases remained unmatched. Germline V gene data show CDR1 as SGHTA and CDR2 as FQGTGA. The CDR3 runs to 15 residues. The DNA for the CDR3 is TGTGCCAGCAGTCCAATGGCGGGGGGTACCGATACGCAGTATTTT. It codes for CASSPMAGGTDTQYF.

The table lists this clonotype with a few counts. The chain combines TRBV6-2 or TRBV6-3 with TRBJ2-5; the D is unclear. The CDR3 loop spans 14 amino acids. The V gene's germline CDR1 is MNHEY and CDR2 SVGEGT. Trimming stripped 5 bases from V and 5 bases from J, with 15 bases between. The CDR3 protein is CASSPLDAQETQYF. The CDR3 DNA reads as TGTGCCAGCAGTCCCCTTGACGCCCAGGAGACCCAGTACTTC.

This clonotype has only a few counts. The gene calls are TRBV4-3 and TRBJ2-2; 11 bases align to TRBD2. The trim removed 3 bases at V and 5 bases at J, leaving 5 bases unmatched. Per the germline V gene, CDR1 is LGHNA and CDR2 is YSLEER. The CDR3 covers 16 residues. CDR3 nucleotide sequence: TGCGCCAGCAGCCAGATAGCGGGGGGGCGGACCGGGGAGCTGTTTTTT. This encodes CASSQIAGGRTGELFF.

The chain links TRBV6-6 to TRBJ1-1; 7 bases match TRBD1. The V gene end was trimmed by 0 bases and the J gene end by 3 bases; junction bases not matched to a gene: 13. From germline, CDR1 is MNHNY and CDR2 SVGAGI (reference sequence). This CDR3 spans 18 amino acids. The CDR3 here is CASSYSFRGGGVDTEAFF. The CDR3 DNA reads TGTGCCAGCAGTTACTCTTTCAGAGGGGGCGGCGTGGACACTGAAGCTTTCTTT.

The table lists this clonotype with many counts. The CDR3, as DNA: TGTGCCAGCAGCTCCTACCGGGACGAGCGGGGTTATGAGCAGTTCTTC. It encodes CASSSYRDERGYEQFF. The rearrangement links TRBV7-9 to TRBJ2-1; TRBD2 matches at 7 bases. The ends lost 4 bases at V and 8 bases at J; junction bases unmatched: 14. This CDR3 has 16 residues. Germline loops: CDR1 SEHNR, CDR2 FQNEAQ (reference sequence).

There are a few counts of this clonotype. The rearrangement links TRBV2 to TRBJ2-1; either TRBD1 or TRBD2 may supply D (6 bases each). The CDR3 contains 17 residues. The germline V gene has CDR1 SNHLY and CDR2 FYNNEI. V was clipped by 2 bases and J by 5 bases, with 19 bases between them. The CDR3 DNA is TGTGCCAGCAGTGAAAAGGTGGGGGGCCCCCCCCACAATGAGCAGTTCTTC. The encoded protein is CASSEKVGGPPHNEQFF.

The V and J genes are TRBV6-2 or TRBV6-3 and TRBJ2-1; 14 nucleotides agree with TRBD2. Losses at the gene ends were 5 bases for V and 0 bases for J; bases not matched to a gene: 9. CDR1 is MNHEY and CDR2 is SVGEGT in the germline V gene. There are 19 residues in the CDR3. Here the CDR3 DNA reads TGTGCCAGCAGTAGCCTGACTAGCGGGGGGGCCTCCTCCTACAATGAGCAGTTCTTC. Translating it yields CASSSLTSGGASSYNEQFF.

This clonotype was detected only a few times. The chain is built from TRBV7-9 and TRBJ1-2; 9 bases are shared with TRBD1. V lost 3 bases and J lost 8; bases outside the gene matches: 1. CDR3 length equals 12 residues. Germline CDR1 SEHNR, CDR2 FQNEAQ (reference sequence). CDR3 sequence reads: CASSFTGGGYTF. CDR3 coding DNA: TGTGCCAGCAGCTTTACAGGGGGCGGCTACACCTTC.

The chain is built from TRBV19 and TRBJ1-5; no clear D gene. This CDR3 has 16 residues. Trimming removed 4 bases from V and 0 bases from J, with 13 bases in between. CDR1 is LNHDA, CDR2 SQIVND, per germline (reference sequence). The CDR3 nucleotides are TGTGCCAGTAGTAGGCGGACGGCCTATAGCAATCAGCCCCAGCATTTT. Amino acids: CASSRRTAYSNQPQHF. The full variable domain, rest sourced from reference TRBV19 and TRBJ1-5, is DGGITQSPKYLFRKEGQNVTLSCEQNLNHDAMYWYRQDPGQGLRLIYYSQIVNDFQKGDIAEGYSVSREKKESFPLTVTSAQKNPTAFYLCASSRRTAYSNQPQHFGDGTRLSIL.

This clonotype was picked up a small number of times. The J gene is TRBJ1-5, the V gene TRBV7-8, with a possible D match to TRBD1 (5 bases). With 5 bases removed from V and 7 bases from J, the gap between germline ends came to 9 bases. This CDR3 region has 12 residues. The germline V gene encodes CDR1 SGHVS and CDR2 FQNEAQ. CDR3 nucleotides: TGTGCCAGCAGCGTATCAGGGCAGCCCCAGCATTTT. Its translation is CASSVSGQPQHF.

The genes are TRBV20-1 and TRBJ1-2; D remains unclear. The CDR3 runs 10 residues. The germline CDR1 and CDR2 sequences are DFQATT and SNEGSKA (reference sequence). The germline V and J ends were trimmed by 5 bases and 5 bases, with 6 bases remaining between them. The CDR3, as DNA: TGCAGTGCTTTTGCGTATGGCTACACCTTC. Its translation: CSAFAYGYTF.

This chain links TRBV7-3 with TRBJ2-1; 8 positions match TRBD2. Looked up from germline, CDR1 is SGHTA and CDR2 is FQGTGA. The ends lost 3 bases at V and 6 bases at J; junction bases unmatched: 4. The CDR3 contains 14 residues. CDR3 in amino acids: CASSFTGTSNEQFF. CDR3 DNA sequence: TGTGCCAGCAGCTTTACCGGGACTAGCAATGAGCAGTTCTTC.

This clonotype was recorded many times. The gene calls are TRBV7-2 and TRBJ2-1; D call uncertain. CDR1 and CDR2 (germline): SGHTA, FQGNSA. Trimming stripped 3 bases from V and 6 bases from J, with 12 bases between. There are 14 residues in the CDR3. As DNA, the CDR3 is TGTGCCAGCAGCTTCGCCATTTCTGGCAATGAGCAGTTCTTC. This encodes CASSFAISGNEQFF.

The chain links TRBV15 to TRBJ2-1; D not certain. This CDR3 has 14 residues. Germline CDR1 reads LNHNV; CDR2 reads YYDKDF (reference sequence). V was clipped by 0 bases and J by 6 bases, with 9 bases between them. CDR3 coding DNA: TGTGCCACCAGCAGAGATGCCGGCCGCAATGAGCAGTTCTTC. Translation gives CATSRDAGRNEQFF. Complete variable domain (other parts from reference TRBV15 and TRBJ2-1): DAMVIQNPRYQVTQFGKPVTLSCSQTLNHNVMYWYQQKSSQAPKLLFHYYDKDFNNEADTPDNFQSRRPNTSFCFLDIRSPGLGDTAMYLCATSRDAGRNEQFFGPGTRLTVL.

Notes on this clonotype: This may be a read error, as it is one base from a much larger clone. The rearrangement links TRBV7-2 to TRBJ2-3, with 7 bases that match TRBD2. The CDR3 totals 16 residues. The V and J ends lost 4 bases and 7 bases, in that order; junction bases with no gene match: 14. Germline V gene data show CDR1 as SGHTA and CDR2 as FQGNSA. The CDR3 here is CASSSTASGGRYTQYF. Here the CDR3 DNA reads TGTGCCAGCAGCTCCACGGCTAGCGGCGGGCGGTATACGCAGTATTTT. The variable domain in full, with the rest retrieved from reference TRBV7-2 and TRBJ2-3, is GAGVSQSPSNKVTEKGKDVELRCDPISGHTALYWYRQSLGQGLEFLIYFQGNSAPDKSGLPSDRFSAERTGGSVSTLTIQRTQQEDSAVYLCASSSTASGGRYTQYFGPGTRLTVL.

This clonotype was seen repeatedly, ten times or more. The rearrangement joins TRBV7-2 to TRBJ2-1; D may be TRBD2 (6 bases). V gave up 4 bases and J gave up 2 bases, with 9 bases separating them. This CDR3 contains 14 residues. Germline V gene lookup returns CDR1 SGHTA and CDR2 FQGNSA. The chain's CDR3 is CASSWRGAYNEQFF. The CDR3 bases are TGTGCCAGCAGCTGGCGCGGGGCCTACAATGAGCAGTTCTTC.

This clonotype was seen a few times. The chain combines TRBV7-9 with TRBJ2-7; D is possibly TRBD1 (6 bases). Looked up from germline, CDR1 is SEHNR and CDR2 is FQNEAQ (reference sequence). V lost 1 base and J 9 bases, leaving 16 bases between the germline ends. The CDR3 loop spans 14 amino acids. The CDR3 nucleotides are TGTGCCAGCAGCTTAGTTGGACAGCGACAGGTGCAGTACTTC. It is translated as CASSLVGQRQVQYF.

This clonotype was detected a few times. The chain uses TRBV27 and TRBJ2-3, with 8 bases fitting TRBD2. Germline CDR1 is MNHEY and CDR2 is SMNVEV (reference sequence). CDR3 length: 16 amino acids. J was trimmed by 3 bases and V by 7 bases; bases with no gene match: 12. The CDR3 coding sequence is TGTGCCAGCAACCTCTCCGGGACTAGGGGTACAGATACGCAGTATTTT. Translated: CASNLSGTRGTDTQYF.

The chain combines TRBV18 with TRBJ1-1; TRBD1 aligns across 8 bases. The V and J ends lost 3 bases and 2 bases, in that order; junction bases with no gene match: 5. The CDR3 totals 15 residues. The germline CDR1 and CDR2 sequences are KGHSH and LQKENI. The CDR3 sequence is CASSPRTGGNTEAFF. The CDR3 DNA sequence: TGTGCCAGCTCACCTAGAACAGGGGGAAACACTGAAGCTTTCTTT.

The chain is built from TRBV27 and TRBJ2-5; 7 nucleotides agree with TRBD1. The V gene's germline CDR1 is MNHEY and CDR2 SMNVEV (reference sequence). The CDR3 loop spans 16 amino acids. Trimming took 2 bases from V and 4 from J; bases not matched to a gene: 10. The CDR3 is CASSLAGGIGRETQYF. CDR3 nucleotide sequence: TGTGCCAGCAGTTTAGCAGGGGGAATAGGTCGAGAGACCCAGTACTTC.

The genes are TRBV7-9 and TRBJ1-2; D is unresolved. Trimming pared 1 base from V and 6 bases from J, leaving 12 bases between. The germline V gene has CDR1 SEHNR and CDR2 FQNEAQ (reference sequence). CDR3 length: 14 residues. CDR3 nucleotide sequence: TGTGCCAGCAGCTTAGGACGGGCCCCAGATGGCTACACCTTC. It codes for CASSLGRAPDGYTF. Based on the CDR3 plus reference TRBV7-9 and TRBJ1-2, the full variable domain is DTGVSQNPRHKITKRGQNVTFRCDPISEHNRLYWYRQTLGQGPEFLTYFQNEAQLEKSRLLSDRFSAERPKGSFSTLEIQRTEQGDSAMYLCASSLGRAPDGYTFGSGTRLTVV.